The source of this T cell receptor beta chain is a study of blood T cell repertoires in COVID-19. Study at large: PBMCs, B-cell-depleted T cells, or T cells were the source of the cDNA or gDNA that made up the material.

This clone was counted once. The CDR3 is 15 amino acids. The trim removed 3 bases at V and 5 bases at J, leaving 7 bases unmatched. Germline V gene sequence: CDR1 MNHNS, CDR2 SASEGT. TCRdb's copy holds only in-frame clones and misses some; the assay was immunoSEQ multiplex PCR. Of 80,000 to 100,000 clones detected, roughly 90% appear once; the ten largest clones hold roughly 1.5%. The gene calls are TRBV6-1 and TRBJ1-1, with 9 positions matching TRBD1. The sample comprised peripheral blood. The sequence was collected from a human donor with active COVID-19. The donor label of this sample is uncertain. For the CDR3, the DNA is TGTGCCAGCAGTGACGGCGGACAGGGGAAGACTGAAGCTTTCTTT. Translated, it gives CASSDGGQGKTEAFF.